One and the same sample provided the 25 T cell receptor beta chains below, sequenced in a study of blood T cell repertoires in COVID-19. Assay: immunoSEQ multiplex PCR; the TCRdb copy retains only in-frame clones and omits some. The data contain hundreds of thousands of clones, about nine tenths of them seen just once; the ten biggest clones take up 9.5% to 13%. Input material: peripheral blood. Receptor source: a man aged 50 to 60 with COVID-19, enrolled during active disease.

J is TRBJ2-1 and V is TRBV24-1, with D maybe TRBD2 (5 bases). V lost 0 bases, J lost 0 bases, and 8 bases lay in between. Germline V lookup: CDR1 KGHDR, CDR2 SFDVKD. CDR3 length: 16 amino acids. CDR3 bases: TGTGCCACCAGTGATTTGAGGGAGAGCTCCTACAATGAGCAGTTCTTC. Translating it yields CATSDLRESSYNEQFF.

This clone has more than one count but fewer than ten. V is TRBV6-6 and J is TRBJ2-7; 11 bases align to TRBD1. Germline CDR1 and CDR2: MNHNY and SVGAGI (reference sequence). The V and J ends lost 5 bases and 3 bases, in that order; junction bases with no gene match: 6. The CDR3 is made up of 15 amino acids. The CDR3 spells CASSDHGTGGYEQYF. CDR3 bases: TGTGCCAGCAGTGATCACGGGACAGGGGGCTACGAGCAGTACTTC.

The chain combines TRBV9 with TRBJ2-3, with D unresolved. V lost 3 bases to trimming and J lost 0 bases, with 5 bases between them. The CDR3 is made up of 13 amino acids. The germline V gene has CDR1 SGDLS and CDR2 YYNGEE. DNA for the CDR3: TGTGCCAGCAGCGGAACTAGCACAGATACGCAGTATTTT. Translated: CASSGTSTDTQYF.

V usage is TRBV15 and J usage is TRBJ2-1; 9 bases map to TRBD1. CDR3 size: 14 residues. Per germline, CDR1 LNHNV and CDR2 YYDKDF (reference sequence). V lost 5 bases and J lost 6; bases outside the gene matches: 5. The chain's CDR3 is CATSLRTGVNEQFF. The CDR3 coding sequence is TGTGCCACCAGCCTGAGGACAGGGGTCAATGAGCAGTTCTTC.

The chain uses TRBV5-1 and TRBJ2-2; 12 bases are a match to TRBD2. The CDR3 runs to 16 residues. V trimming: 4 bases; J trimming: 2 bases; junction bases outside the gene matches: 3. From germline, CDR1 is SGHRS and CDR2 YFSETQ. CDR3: CASSGGLAGNTGELFF. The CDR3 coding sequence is TGCGCCAGCAGCGGGGGACTAGCGGGTAACACCGGGGAGCTGTTTTTT.

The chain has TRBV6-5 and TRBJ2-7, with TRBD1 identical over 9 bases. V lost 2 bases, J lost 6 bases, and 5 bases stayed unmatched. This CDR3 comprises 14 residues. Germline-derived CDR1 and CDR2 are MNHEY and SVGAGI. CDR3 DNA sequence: TGTGCCAGCAGTTACGGGACAGGGAAAAGCGAGCAGTACTTC. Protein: CASSYGTGKSEQYF.

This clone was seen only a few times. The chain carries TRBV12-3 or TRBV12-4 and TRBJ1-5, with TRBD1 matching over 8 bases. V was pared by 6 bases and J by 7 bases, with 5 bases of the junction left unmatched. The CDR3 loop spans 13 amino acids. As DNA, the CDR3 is TGTGCCAGCAGAGGGGACAGGTGGCAGCCCCAGCATTTT. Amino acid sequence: CASRGDRWQPQHF.

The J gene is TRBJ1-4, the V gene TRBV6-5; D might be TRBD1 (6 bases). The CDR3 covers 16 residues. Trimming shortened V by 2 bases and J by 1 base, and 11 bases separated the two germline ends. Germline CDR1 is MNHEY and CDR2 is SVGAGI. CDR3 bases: TGTGCCAGCAGTTACAGGGGGGGGGTAACTAATGAAAAACTGTTTTTT. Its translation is CASSYRGGVTNEKLFF.

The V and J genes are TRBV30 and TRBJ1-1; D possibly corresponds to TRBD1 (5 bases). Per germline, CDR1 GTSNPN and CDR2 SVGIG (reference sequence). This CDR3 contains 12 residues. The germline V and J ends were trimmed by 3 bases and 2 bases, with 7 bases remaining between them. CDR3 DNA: TGTGCCTGGAGCAGGGCTAACACTGAAGCTTTCTTT. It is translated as CAWSRANTEAFF.

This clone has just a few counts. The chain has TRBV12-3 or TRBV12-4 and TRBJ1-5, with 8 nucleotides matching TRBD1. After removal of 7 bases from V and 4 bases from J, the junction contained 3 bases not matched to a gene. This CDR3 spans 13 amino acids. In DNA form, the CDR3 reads TGTGCCAGCACGGACAGGGCGAATCAGCCCCAGCATTTT. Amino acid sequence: CASTDRANQPQHF.

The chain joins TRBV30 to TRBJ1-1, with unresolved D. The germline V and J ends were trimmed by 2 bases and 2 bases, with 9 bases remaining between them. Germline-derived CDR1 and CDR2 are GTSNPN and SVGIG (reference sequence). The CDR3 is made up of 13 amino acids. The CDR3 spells CAWSKQANTEAFF. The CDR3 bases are TGTGCCTGGAGTAAGCAGGCAAACACTGAAGCTTTCTTT. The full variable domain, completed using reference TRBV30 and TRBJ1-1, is SQTIHQWPATLVQPVGSPLSLECTVEGTSNPNLYWYRQAAGRGLQLLFYSVGIGQISSEVPQNLSASRPQDRQFILSSKKLLLSDSGFYLCAWSKQANTEAFFGQGTRLTVV.

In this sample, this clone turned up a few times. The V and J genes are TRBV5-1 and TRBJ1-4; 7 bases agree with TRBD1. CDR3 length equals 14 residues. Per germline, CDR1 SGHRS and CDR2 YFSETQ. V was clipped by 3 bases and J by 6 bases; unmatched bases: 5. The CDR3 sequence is CASSSTGVDEKLFF. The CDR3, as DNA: TGCGCCAGCAGCTCCACAGGGGTGGATGAAAAACTGTTTTTT.

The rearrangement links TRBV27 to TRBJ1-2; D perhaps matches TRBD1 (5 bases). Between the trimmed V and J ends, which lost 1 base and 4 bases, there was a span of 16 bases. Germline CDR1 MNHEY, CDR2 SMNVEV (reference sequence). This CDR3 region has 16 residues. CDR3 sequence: CASSLWAGTGAYGYTF. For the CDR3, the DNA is TGTGCCAGCAGTTTATGGGCCGGGACTGGGGCCTATGGCTACACCTTC.

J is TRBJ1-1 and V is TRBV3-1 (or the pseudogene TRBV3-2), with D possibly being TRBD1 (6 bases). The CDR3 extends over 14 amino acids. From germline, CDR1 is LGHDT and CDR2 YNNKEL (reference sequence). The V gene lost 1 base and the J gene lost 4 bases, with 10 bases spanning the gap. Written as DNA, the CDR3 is TGTGCCAGCAGCCAAGTAGGGGGTAGCACTGAAGCTTTCTTT. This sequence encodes CASSQVGGSTEAFF.

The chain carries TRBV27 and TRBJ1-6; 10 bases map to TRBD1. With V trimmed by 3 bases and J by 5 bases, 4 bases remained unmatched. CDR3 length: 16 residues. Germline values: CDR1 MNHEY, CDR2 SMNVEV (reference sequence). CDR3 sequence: CASSFKGTGDNSPLHF. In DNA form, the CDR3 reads TGTGCCAGCAGTTTTAAGGGGACAGGGGATAATTCACCCCTCCACTTT.

This CDR3 is CASSPPGTGGIQYF. In DNA, the CDR3 is TGTGCCAGCAGTCCCCCCGGGACTGGTGGCATTCAGTACTTC. The V call is TRBV6-5, the J call TRBJ2-4, with D possibly TRBD2 on 6 matching bases. V was shortened by 5 bases and J by 9 bases, with 17 bases between the two germline ends. The CDR3 consists of 14 residues. Germline V gene data show CDR1 as MNHEY and CDR2 as SVGAGI.

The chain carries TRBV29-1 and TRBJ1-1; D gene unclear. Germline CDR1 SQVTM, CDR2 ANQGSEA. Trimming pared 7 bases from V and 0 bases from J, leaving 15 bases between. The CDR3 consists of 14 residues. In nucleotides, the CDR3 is TGCAGCGCCCGGAGGACTGTAATGAACACTGAAGCTTTCTTT. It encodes CSARRTVMNTEAFF.

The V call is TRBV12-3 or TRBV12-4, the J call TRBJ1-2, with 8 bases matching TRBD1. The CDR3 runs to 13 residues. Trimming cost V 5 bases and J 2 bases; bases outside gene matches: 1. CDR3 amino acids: CASSHRGNYGYTF. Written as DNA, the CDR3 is TGTGCCAGCAGTCACAGGGGGAACTATGGCTACACCTTC.

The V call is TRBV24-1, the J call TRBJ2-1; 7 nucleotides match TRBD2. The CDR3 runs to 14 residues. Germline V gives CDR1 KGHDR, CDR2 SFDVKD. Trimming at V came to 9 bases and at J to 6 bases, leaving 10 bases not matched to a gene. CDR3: CATSLAGEGNEQFF. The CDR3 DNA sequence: TGTGCCACCTCCCTCGCGGGAGAGGGCAATGAGCAGTTCTTC.

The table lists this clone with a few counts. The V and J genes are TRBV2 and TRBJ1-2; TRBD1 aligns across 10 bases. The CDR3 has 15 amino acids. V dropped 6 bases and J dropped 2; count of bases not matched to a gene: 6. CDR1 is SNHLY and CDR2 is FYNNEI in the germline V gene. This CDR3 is CASSVRQGANYGYTF. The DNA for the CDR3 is TGTGCCAGCAGCGTAAGACAGGGGGCCAACTATGGCTACACCTTC.

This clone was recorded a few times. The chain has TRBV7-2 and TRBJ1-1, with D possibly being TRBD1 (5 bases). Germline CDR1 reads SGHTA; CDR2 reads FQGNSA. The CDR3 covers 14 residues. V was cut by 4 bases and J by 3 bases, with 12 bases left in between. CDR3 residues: CASSSPGLYTEAFF. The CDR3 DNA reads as TGTGCCAGCAGCTCTCCGGGACTGTACACTGAAGCTTTCTTT.

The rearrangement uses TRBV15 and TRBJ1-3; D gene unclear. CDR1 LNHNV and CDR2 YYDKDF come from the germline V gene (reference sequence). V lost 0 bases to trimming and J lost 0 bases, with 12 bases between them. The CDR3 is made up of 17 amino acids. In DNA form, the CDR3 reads TGTGCCACCAGCAGAGATCTGCAGGCAAGCTCTGGAAACACCATATATTTT. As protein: CATSRDLQASSGNTIYF.

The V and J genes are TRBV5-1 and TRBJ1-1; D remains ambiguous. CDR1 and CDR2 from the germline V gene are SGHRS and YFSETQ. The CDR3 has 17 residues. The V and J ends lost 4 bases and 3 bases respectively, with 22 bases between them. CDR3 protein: CASSPGGWEKTYTEAFF. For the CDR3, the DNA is TGCGCCAGCAGCCCGGGAGGGTGGGAGAAAACTTACACTGAAGCTTTCTTT.

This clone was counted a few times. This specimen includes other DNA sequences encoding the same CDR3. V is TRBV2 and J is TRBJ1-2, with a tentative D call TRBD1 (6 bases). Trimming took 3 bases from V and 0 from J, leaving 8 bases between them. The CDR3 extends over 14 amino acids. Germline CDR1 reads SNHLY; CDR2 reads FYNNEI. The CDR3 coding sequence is TGTGCCAGCAGTGAGCAGGGGACTAACTATGGCTACACCTTC. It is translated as CASSEQGTNYGYTF.

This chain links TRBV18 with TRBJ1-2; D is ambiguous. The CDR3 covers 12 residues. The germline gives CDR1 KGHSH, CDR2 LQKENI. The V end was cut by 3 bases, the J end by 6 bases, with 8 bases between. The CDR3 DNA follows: TGTGCCAGCTCACCGGCCTTGGATGGCTACACCTTC. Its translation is CASSPALDGYTF.